Following are 26 T cell receptor beta chains from one sample sequenced in a study of control samples from healthy donors and cancer patients. Profiling relied on immunoSEQ multiplex PCR, and the TCRdb table lists in-frame clones only, not all of them. The sample holds about 190,000 clones, approximately 92% seen once. Sample: blood. These receptors were collected from a man aged 18 to 29 in good health.

The rearrangement links TRBV29-1 to TRBJ2-3; TRBD2 aligns across 13 bases. The V gene's germline CDR1 is SQVTM and CDR2 ANQGSEA. The CDR3 covers 15 residues. J was trimmed by 4 bases and V by 4 bases; bases with no gene match: 5. CDR3 sequence reads: CSVVGLAGWADTQYF. The CDR3 DNA is TGCAGCGTTGTGGGACTAGCGGGGTGGGCAGATACGCAGTATTTT.

The chain carries TRBV3-1 (or the pseudogene TRBV3-2) and TRBJ1-3, with unresolved D. The V gene's germline CDR1 is LGHDT and CDR2 YNNKEL (reference sequence). CDR3 length equals 19 residues. Between the trimmed V and J ends, which lost 0 bases and 3 bases, there was a span of 21 bases. The CDR3 loop reads CASSQDLGWQAAGGNTIYF. Written as DNA, the CDR3 is TGTGCCAGCAGCCAAGACCTGGGATGGCAGGCCGCCGGTGGAAACACCATATATTTT.

The gene calls are TRBV7-2 and TRBJ2-1, with D perhaps assigned TRBD1 or TRBD2 (6 bases each). V was clipped by 8 bases and J by 8 bases, with 19 bases between them. This CDR3 has 14 residues. Germline V gene lookup returns CDR1 SGHTA and CDR2 FQGNSA. The CDR3 DNA follows: TGTGCCAGCTCCCCTAGGGGGGAGTTACATGAGCAGTTCTTC. It is translated as CASSPRGELHEQFF.

The V gene is TRBV3-1 (or the pseudogene TRBV3-2), the J gene TRBJ2-5; TRBD2 agrees at 13 bases. CDR1 is LGHDT, CDR2 YNNKEL, per germline (reference sequence). The trim removed 0 bases at V and 5 bases at J, leaving 15 bases unmatched. This CDR3 has 20 amino acids. The CDR3 DNA is TGTGCCAGCAGCCAAGAACCTCACCCCGGGAGACTAGCGGGGGGTGAGACCCAGTACTTC. It codes for CASSQEPHPGRLAGGETQYF.

This chain links TRBV15 with TRBJ1-1, with D perhaps matching TRBD1 (5 bases). The CDR3 is 16 residues long. Trimming removed 3 bases at V and 4 bases at J, with 18 bases between. Germline loops: CDR1 LNHNV, CDR2 YYDKDF (reference sequence). The CDR3 DNA follows: TGTGCCACCAGCAGTTATTCGGGGGGGGGTGGCACTGAAGCTTTCTTT. Amino acids: CATSSYSGGGGTEAFF. Filled out from reference TRBV15 and TRBJ1-1, the complete variable domain reads DAMVIQNPRYQVTQFGKPVTLSCSQTLNHNVMYWYQQKSSQAPKLLFHYYDKDFNNEADTPDNFQSRRPNTSFCFLDIRSPGLGDTAMYLCATSSYSGGGGTEAFFGQGTRLTVV.

The V call is TRBV19, the J call TRBJ1-6; unclear D gene. This CDR3 has 13 residues. Trimming pared 2 bases from V and 10 bases from J, leaving 9 bases between. Germline V gene data show CDR1 as LNHDA and CDR2 as SQIVND (reference sequence). In DNA, the CDR3 is TGTGCCAGTAGTATAAATTTAGAGTCACCCCTCCACTTT. Translated: CASSINLESPLHF.

DNA of the CDR3: TGCGCCAGCAGCAGGAACCATGGCTACACCTTC. The encoded protein is CASSRNHGYTF. The genes are TRBV5-1 and TRBJ1-2; D unclear. Trimming took 4 bases from V and 6 from J, leaving 7 bases between them. Germline CDR1 is SGHRS and CDR2 is YFSETQ. This CDR3 spans 11 amino acids. Complete variable domain (other parts from reference TRBV5-1 and TRBJ1-2): KAGVTQTPRYLIKTRGQQVTLSCSPISGHRSVSWYQQTPGQGLQFLFEYFSETQRNKGNFPGRFSGRQFSNSRSEMNVSTLELGDSALYLCASSRNHGYTFGSGTRLTVV.

This chain connects TRBV5-1 to TRBJ1-1; D remains unclear. V lost 2 bases and J lost 4, with 9 bases in between. From germline, CDR1 is SGHRS and CDR2 YFSETQ. CDR3 length: 13 amino acids. The CDR3 nucleotides are TGCGCCAGCAGCTTAGCTGGTACCACTGAAGCTTTCTTT. Protein product: CASSLAGTTEAFF.

A single count supports this clone. The rearrangement joins TRBV3-1 (or the pseudogene TRBV3-2) to TRBJ2-3; a possible D gene is TRBD2 (7 bases). The V gene's germline CDR1 is LGHDT and CDR2 YNNKEL (reference sequence). The CDR3 has 17 amino acids. V was trimmed by 3 bases and J by 3 bases, leaving 19 bases between them. The CDR3 coding sequence is TGTGCCAGCAGCCAGATGCGAGGGGGGGGGCGAACAGATACGCAGTATTTT. Protein: CASSQMRGGGRTDTQYF.

This chain joins TRBV12-3 or TRBV12-4 and TRBJ1-1, with D perhaps TRBD1 (5 bases). Trimming left V 6 bases short and J 1 base short, with 9 bases between. The CDR3 has 13 residues. Written as DNA, the CDR3 is TGTGCCAGCAGCCTCAGGGAGAACACTGAAGCTTTCTTT. Residues: CASSLRENTEAFF.

This rearrangement joins TRBV7-9 to TRBJ2-7; 12 bases line up with TRBD2. The CDR3 covers 15 residues. Germline values: CDR1 SEHNR, CDR2 FQNEAQ (reference sequence). Unmatched junction bases numbered 6, after V lost 4 bases and J lost 5 bases. The CDR3 DNA sequence: TGTGCCAGCAGCTCTAGACTAGCGGGGGCCCACGAGCAGTACTTC. Its protein product is CASSSRLAGAHEQYF.

The CDR3 sequence is CASSPPEGSTNEQFF. CDR3 nucleotide sequence: TGTGCCAGCTCACCACCCGAGGGGAGTACCAATGAGCAGTTCTTC. This chain joins TRBV18 and TRBJ2-1, with D possibly being TRBD1 or TRBD2 (5 bases each). V gave up 0 bases and J gave up 6 bases, with 12 bases separating them. CDR1 is KGHSH, CDR2 LQKENI, per germline. This CDR3 is 15 amino acids long.

The chain is built from TRBV18 and TRBJ2-2; tentatively, D is TRBD1 or TRBD2 (5 bases each). V was clipped by 5 bases and J by 3 bases, with 10 bases between them. From germline, CDR1 is KGHSH and CDR2 LQKENI. The CDR3 has 14 amino acids. DNA for the CDR3: TGTGCCAGCTCAAGAGGGACGGACACCGGGGAGCTGTTTTTT. Protein: CASSRGTDTGELFF. Full variable domain (missing parts from reference TRBV18 and TRBJ2-2): NAGVMQNPRHLVRRRGQEARLRCSPMKGHSHVYWYRQLPEEGLKFMVYLQKENIIDESGMPKERFSAEFPKEGPSILRIQQVVRGDSAAYFCASSRGTDTGELFFGEGSRLTVL.

The rearrangement uses TRBV11-2 and TRBJ2-7; TRBD2 agrees at 10 bases. The V gene end was trimmed by 3 bases and the J gene end by 2 bases; junction bases not matched to a gene: 4. This CDR3 has 15 residues. Germline V gene lookup returns CDR1 SGHAT and CDR2 FQNNGV. The CDR3 bases are TGTGCCAGCAGCTTTAGGAGCGGGGGGGCCTACGAGCAGTACTTC. The encoded protein is CASSFRSGGAYEQYF. Based on the CDR3 plus reference TRBV11-2 and TRBJ2-7, the full variable domain is EAGVAQSPRYKIIEKRQSVAFWCNPISGHATLYWYQQILGQGPKLLIQFQNNGVVDDSQLPKDRFSAERLKGVDSTLKIQPAKLEDSAVYLCASSFRSGGAYEQYFGPGTRLTVT.

The rearrangement joins TRBV23-1 to TRBJ2-7, with 9 positions matching TRBD1. TRBV23-1 is filed as an ORF, its function uncertain. V shed 3 bases and J 5 bases; nucleotides not matched to a gene: 5. The CDR3 runs 14 residues. CDR3 residues: CASSHRDRAHEQYF. The CDR3 region has the DNA TGCGCCAGCAGTCATCGGGACAGGGCCCACGAGCAGTACTTC.

The V call is TRBV4-1, the J call TRBJ2-2; possibly TRBD2 for D (5 bases). Germline CDR1 and CDR2: MGHRA and YSYEKL. CDR3 length: 14 residues. Trimming cost V 1 base and J 7 bases, with 10 bases left between them. CDR3 nucleotides: TGCGCCAGCAGCCAAGCGACTATTGGCGGGGAGCTGTTTTTT. This codes for CASSQATIGGELFF.

The V call is TRBV2, the J call TRBJ2-5; tentative D call: TRBD1 (5 bases). V was clipped by 5 bases and J by 6 bases, with 16 bases between them. Looked up from germline, CDR1 is SNHLY and CDR2 is FYNNEI. The CDR3 contains 14 residues. The CDR3 here is CASSQGVPLQTQYF. CDR3 bases: TGTGCCAGCAGTCAAGGGGTCCCCCTTCAGACCCAGTACTTC.

The chain is built from TRBV28 and TRBJ2-7; D tentatively reads TRBD1 or TRBD2 (6 bases each). Germline assignment: CDR1 MDHEN and CDR2 SYDVKM. The CDR3 sequence is 12 residues long. With 3 bases removed from V and 6 bases from J, the gap between germline ends came to 9 bases. The CDR3 is CASSLGGSEQYF. The CDR3 region has the DNA TGTGCCAGCAGTTTGGGGGGCTCCGAGCAGTACTTC.

The J gene is TRBJ2-6, the V gene TRBV29-1; D call uncertain. Looked up from germline, CDR1 is SQVTM and CDR2 is ANQGSEA. This CDR3 has 13 residues. V lost 6 bases and J 4 bases, leaving 10 bases between the germline ends. The CDR3 here is CSVFESGANVLTF. The CDR3 DNA is TGCAGCGTATTCGAGTCAGGGGCCAACGTCCTGACTTTC.

CDR3 sequence reads: CASSQVADSRYSGANVLTF. CDR3 nucleotide sequence: TGCGCCAGCAGCCAAGTGGCGGACAGCAGATACTCTGGGGCCAACGTCCTGACTTTC. The V call is TRBV4-1, the J call TRBJ2-6, with a weak D call TRBD1 (6 bases). The V and J ends lost 1 base and 0 bases respectively, with 16 bases between them. There are 19 residues in the CDR3. Germline CDR1 reads MGHRA; CDR2 reads YSYEKL.

V and J are TRBV3-1 (or the pseudogene TRBV3-2) and TRBJ2-5; tentatively, D is TRBD1 or TRBD2 (6 bases each). Germline lookup yields CDR1 LGHDT and CDR2 YNNKEL (reference sequence). This CDR3 comprises 16 residues. V was cut by 1 base and J by 2 bases, with 14 bases left in between. The CDR3 is CASSQGFWGAQETQYF. The DNA of the CDR3 is TGTGCCAGCAGCCAAGGGTTCTGGGGGGCACAAGAGACCCAGTACTTC.

This sequence joins TRBV24-1 and TRBJ2-3; D possibly uses TRBD1 or TRBD2 (5 bases each). The germline V gene has CDR1 KGHDR and CDR2 SFDVKD. The CDR3 totals 16 residues. Trimming removed 0 bases from V and 2 bases from J, with 11 bases in between. The CDR3 nucleotides read TGTGCCACCAGTGATTTGGAGGGGCGCTCCACAGATACGCAGTATTTT. This gives the protein CATSDLEGRSTDTQYF.

The chain combines TRBV5-1 with TRBJ2-7; unclear D gene. The V gene lost 4 bases and the J gene lost 0 bases, with 8 bases spanning the gap. CDR1 and CDR2 from the germline V gene are SGHRS and YFSETQ. This CDR3 region has 13 residues. As DNA, the CDR3 is TGCGCCAGCAGCCCAATAAGCTCCTACGAGCAGTACTTC. This encodes CASSPISSYEQYF.

The chain is built from TRBV9 and TRBJ1-1; a possible D gene is TRBD1 (5 bases). This CDR3 region has 15 residues. V was pared by 3 bases and J by 4 bases, with 16 bases between. From germline, CDR1 is SGDLS and CDR2 YYNGEE. CDR3 protein: CASSALGGMGTEAFF. The CDR3 region has the DNA TGTGCCAGCAGCGCCTTGGGGGGAATGGGCACTGAAGCTTTCTTT.

This chain joins TRBV18 and TRBJ2-1, with 9 bases identical to TRBD1. This CDR3 has 15 residues. Trimming took 8 bases from V and 9 from J; bases not matched to a gene: 14. Germline values: CDR1 KGHSH, CDR2 LQKENI. DNA of the CDR3: TGTGCCAGCCAGCCCGGGACAGGGCCATATACTGAGCAGTTCTTC. Protein sequence: CASQPGTGPYTEQFF.

V gene TRBV6-5 combines with J gene TRBJ1-3; 8 bases are a match to TRBD1. J was trimmed by 4 bases and V by 10 bases; bases with no gene match: 12. CDR1 and CDR2 (germline): MNHEY, SVGAGI. CDR3 length: 15 amino acids. CDR3 in amino acids: CATHRQGRYGNTIYF. In nucleotides, the CDR3 is TGTGCCACCCACCGACAGGGGCGTTACGGAAACACCATATATTTT.